The next 13 T cell receptor beta chains were all read from a single sample in a study of cytomegalovirus exposure and HLA in healthy donors. It was with 60 Vbeta and 13 Jbeta primers that the PCR ran. TCRdb's table, derived via immunoSEQ multiplex PCR, lists solely in-frame clones and lacks some. Of approximately 150,000 clones listed, around three fifths were seen once; the top ten hold 3%. Input material: PBMCs. The receptors derive from a woman aged 25 to 39 in good health and CMV-seropositive.

This sequence joins TRBV10-2 and TRBJ2-3; tentatively, D is TRBD1 (6 bases). The germline V and J ends were trimmed by 10 bases and 0 bases, with 17 bases remaining between them. Germline CDR1 WSHSY, CDR2 SAAADI. The CDR3 is 15 amino acids. In nucleotides, the CDR3 is TGCGCCACCTCAATCAGGGGCACCAGCACAGATACGCAGTATTTT. Amino acids: CATSIRGTSTDTQYF.

The rearrangement uses TRBV5-4 and TRBJ2-3; D may be TRBD2 (5 bases). The ends were cut back, 0 bases at V and 0 bases at J, with 11 bases in the middle. CDR1 and CDR2 (germline): SGHNT, YYREEE (reference sequence). This CDR3 region has 16 residues. The CDR3 DNA is TGTGCCAGCAGCTTGGCCGGAGGACGAAGCACAGATACGCAGTATTTT. As protein: CASSLAGGRSTDTQYF.

This chain joins TRBV19 and TRBJ2-7, with 8 bases identical to TRBD1. CDR1 is LNHDA, CDR2 SQIVND, per germline (reference sequence). The trim removed 4 bases at V and 5 bases at J, leaving 7 bases unmatched. This CDR3 region has 14 residues. The CDR3 DNA reads as TGTGCCAGTAGTACGAGGACAGGGTTGAACGAGCAGTACTTC. This translates into CASSTRTGLNEQYF.

This clone turned up a few times. This sequence joins TRBV5-1 and TRBJ2-3; TRBD1 agrees at 8 bases. With V trimmed by 4 bases and J by 6 bases, 13 bases remained unmatched. CDR3 length: 16 amino acids. Germline V CDR1 and CDR2: SGHRS, YFSETQ. CDR3 in DNA: TGCGCCAGCAGCGCCTCGGACAGGGTGTTTGCGGATACGCAGTATTTT. Encoded protein: CASSASDRVFADTQYF.

The chain has TRBV4-1 and TRBJ2-4; D remains unclear. The CDR3 loop spans 18 amino acids. Trimming took off 4 bases at V and 0 bases at J, with 19 bases between the two ends. Germline V gene lookup returns CDR1 MGHRA and CDR2 YSYEKL. The chain's CDR3 is CASSPRLQVPLAKNIQYF. CDR3 bases: TGCGCCAGCAGCCCTCGGCTCCAGGTTCCGTTAGCCAAAAACATTCAGTACTTC.

The rearrangement uses TRBV15 and TRBJ2-5; D might be TRBD1 (6 bases). V was trimmed by 3 bases and J by 4 bases, leaving 12 bases between them. Germline V gene data show CDR1 as LNHNV and CDR2 as YYDKDF (reference sequence). The CDR3 is made up of 14 amino acids. CDR3 DNA sequence: TGTGCCACCAGCAGGGGGGCCCAGCGAGAGACCCAGTACTTC. Protein product: CATSRGAQRETQYF.

The V gene is TRBV7-2, the J gene TRBJ2-7; TRBD2 agrees at 7 bases. Germline CDR1 SGHTA, CDR2 FQGNSA. Trimming removed 5 bases from V and 6 bases from J; junction bases left unmatched: 10. The CDR3 consists of 14 residues. CDR3 nucleotide sequence: TGTGCCAGCAGCCCCCGGACTAGAAGTCCCGAGCAGTACTTC. Its protein product is CASSPRTRSPEQYF.

The rearrangement links TRBV27 to TRBJ2-7; no reliable D call. Germline lookup yields CDR1 MNHEY and CDR2 SMNVEV (reference sequence). V dropped 5 bases and J dropped 2 bases, with 13 bases sitting between them. This CDR3 comprises 14 residues. As DNA, the CDR3 is TGTGCCAGCAGTCCTAGAGAGAACCCCTACGAGCAGTACTTC. Translated: CASSPRENPYEQYF.

The chain has TRBV2 and TRBJ2-2, with D possibly TRBD2 on 5 matching bases. V lost 9 bases, J lost 5 bases, and 13 bases lay in between. The CDR3 loop spans 13 amino acids. The germline gives CDR1 SNHLY, CDR2 FYNNEI. CDR3: CASRTGNTGELFF. CDR3 coding DNA: TGTGCCAGTCGGACTGGGAATACCGGGGAGCTGTTTTTT.

The V and J genes are TRBV27 and TRBJ2-7; 9 positions match TRBD2. This CDR3 is 14 amino acids long. V lost 4 bases and J lost 7; bases outside the gene matches: 8. The germline gives CDR1 MNHEY, CDR2 SMNVEV (reference sequence). CDR3 protein: CASSSDWAGGEQYF. In DNA, the CDR3 is TGTGCCAGCAGTTCGGACTGGGCGGGAGGGGAGCAGTACTTC.

This clone has only a few counts. J is TRBJ1-3 and V is TRBV4-2, with no clear D. The CDR3 extends over 17 amino acids. V was shortened by 6 bases and J by 2 bases, with 20 bases between the two germline ends. In germline, CDR1 is LGHNA, CDR2 YNFKEQ. CDR3 residues: CASSLLPRSLPGNTIYF. The CDR3 bases are TGTGCCAGCAGTCTACTCCCCCGGTCCCTTCCTGGAAACACCATATATTTT.

The chain combines TRBV4-1 with TRBJ2-3; TRBD2 matches 7 bases. The length of the CDR3 is 17 residues. Germline V gives CDR1 MGHRA, CDR2 YSYEKL. Trimming cost V 2 bases and J 4 bases; bases outside gene matches: 12. The CDR3 loop is CASSQWGNGAGSDTQYF. DNA for the CDR3: TGCGCCAGCAGCCAATGGGGTAATGGAGCGGGGTCAGATACGCAGTATTTT.

The chain couples TRBV5-1 to TRBJ1-6; D not certain. The CDR3 sequence is 15 residues long. Trimming removed 6 bases at V and 0 bases at J, with 10 bases between. Per germline, CDR1 SGHRS and CDR2 YFSETQ. The CDR3: CASTSSSSYNSPLHF. In DNA, the CDR3 is TGCGCCAGCACCTCTAGCTCCTCCTATAATTCACCCCTCCACTTT.